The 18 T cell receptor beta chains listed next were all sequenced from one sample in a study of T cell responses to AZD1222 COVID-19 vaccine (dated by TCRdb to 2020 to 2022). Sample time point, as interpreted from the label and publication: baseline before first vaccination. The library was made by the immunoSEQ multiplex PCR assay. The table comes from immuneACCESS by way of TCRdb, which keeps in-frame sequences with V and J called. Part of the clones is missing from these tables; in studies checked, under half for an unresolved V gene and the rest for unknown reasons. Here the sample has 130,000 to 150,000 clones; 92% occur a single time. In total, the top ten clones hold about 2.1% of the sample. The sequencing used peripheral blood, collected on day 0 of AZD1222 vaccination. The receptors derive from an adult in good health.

CDR3 protein: CASTPVGQGTRGYTF. The CDR3 nucleotides are TGTGCCAGCACCCCTGTGGGGCAGGGGACGCGTGGCTACACCTTC. The J gene is TRBJ1-2, the V gene TRBV2, with D possibly matching TRBD1 (6 bases). CDR1 SNHLY and CDR2 FYNNEI come from the germline V gene. The CDR3 contains 15 residues. Trimming removed 7 bases at V and 7 bases at J, with 22 bases between.

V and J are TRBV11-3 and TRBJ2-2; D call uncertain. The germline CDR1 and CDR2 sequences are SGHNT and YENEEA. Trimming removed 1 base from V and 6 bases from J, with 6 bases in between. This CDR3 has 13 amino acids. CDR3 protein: CASSLGEAGELFF. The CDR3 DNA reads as TGTGCCAGCAGCTTAGGGGAAGCCGGGGAGCTGTTTTTT.

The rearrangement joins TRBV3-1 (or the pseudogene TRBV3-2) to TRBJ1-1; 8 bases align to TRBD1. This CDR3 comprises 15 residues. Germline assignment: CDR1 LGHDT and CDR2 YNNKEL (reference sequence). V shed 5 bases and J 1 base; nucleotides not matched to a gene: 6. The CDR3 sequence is CASSAGQGWNTEAFF. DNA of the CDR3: TGTGCCAGCAGCGCTGGACAGGGATGGAACACTGAAGCTTTCTTT.

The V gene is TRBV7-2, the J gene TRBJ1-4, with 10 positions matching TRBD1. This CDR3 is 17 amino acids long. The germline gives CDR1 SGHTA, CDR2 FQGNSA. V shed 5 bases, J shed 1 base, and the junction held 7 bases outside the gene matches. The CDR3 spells CASSIDRGPLTNEKLFF. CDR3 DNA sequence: TGTGCCAGCAGCATAGACAGGGGGCCCCTAACTAATGAAAAACTGTTTTTT.

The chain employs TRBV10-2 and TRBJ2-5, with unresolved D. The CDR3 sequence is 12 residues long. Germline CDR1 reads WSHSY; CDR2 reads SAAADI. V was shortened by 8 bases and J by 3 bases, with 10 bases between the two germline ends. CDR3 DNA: TGCGCCAGCTCCTTGATGGAAGAGACCCAGTACTTC. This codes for CASSLMEETQYF.

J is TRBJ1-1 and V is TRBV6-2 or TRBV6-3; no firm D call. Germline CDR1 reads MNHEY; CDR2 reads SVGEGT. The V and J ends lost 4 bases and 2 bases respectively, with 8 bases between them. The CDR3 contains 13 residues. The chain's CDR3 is CASSWTLNTEAFF. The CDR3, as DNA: TGTGCCAGCAGTTGGACCTTAAACACTGAAGCTTTCTTT.

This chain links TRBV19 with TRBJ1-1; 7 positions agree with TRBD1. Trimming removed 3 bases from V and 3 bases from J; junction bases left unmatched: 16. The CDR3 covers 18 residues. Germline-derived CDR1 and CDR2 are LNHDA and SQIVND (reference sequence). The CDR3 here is CASSMARPGGVGDTEAFF. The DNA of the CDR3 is TGTGCCAGTAGTATGGCGAGACCAGGGGGTGTTGGGGACACTGAAGCTTTCTTT.

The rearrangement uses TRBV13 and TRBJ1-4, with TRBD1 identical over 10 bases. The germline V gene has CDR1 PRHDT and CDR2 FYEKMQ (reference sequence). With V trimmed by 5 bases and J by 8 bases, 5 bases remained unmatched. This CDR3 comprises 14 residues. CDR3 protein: CASSMTGGIEKLFF. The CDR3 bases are TGTGCCAGCAGCATGACAGGGGGCATAGAAAAACTGTTTTTT.

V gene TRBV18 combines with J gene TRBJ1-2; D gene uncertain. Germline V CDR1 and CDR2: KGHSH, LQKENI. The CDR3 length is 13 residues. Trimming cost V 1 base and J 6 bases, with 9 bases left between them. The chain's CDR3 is CASSPREMDGYTF. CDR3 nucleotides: TGTGCCAGCTCACCACGGGAAATGGATGGCTACACCTTC.

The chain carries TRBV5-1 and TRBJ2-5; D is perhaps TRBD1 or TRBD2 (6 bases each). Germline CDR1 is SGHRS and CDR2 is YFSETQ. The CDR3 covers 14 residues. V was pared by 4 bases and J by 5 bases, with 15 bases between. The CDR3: CASSIEGGVETQYF. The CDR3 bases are TGCGCCAGCAGCATTGAGGGGGGAGTCGAGACCCAGTACTTC. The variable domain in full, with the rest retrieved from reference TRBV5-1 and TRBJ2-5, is KAGVTQTPRYLIKTRGQQVTLSCSPISGHRSVSWYQQTPGQGLQFLFEYFSETQRNKGNFPGRFSGRQFSNSRSEMNVSTLELGDSALYLCASSIEGGVETQYFGPGTRLLVL.

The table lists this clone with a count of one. The CDR3 DNA reads TGTGCCAGCAGCTCTATGGGACAGTATAATTCACCCCTCCACTTT. This codes for CASSSMGQYNSPLHF. The chain is built from TRBV7-9 and TRBJ1-6; 7 bases fit TRBD1. Looked up from germline, CDR1 is SEHNR and CDR2 is FQNEAQ (reference sequence). V trimming: 4 bases; J trimming: 4 bases; junction bases outside the gene matches: 4. The CDR3 extends over 15 amino acids.

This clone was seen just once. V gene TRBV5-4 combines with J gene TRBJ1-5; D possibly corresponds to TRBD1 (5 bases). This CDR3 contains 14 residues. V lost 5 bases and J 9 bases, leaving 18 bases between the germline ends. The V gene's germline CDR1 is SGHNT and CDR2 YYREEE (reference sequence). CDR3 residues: CASSPGGGPGPQHF. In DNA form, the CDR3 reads TGTGCCAGCAGTCCCGGTGGGGGTCCCGGGCCCCAGCATTTT.

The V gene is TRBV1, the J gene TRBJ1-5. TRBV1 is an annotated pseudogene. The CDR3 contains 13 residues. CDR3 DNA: TGCACCAGCAGCCACGGGCTCTGTCAGCCCCAGCATTTT. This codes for CTSSHGLCQPQHF.

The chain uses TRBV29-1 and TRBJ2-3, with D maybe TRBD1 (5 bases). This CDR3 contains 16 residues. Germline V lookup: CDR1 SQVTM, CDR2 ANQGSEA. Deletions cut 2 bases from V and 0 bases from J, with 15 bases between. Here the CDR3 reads CSVETATASSTDTQYF. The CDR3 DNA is TGCAGCGTTGAAACTGCGACAGCCTCTAGCACAGATACGCAGTATTTT.

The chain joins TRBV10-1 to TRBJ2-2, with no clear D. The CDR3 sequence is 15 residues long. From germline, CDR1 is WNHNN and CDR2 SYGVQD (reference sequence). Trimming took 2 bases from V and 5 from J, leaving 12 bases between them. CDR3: CASSEPGRVTGELFF. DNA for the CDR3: TGCGCCAGCAGTGAGCCTGGAAGGGTAACCGGGGAGCTGTTTTTT.

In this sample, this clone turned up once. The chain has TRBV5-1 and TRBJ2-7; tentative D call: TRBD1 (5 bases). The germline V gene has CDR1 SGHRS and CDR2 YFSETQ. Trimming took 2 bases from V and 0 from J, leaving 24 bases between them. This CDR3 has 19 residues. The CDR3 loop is CASSFIGASPGSISYEQYF. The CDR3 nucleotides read TGCGCCAGCAGCTTTATAGGGGCGAGTCCCGGTTCTATCTCCTACGAGCAGTACTTC.

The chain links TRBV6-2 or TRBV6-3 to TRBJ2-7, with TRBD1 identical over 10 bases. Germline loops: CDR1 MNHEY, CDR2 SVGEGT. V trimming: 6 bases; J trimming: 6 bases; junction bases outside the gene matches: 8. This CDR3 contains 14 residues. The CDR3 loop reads CASSRQGAIVEQYF. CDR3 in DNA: TGTGCCAGCAGCAGACAGGGGGCAATAGTCGAGCAGTACTTC.

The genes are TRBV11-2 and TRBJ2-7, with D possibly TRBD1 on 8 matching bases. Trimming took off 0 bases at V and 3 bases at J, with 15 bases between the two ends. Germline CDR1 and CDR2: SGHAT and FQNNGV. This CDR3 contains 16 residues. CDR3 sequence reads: CASSLDRGDRSYEQYF. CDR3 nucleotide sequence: TGTGCCAGCAGCTTAGATCGGGGGGACAGGAGCTACGAGCAGTACTTC.